Below, 18 T cell receptor beta chains from the same sample are listed, as sequenced in a study of blood T cell repertoires in COVID-19 (dated by TCRdb to about 2020). The library was generated by the immunoSEQ multiplex PCR assay. TCRdb took over this immuneACCESS table, retaining in-frame rearrangements with V and J assigned. Such tables are incomplete; in checked studies, under half of the missing clones stem from an unresolved V gene, and the remainder is unexplained. This sample holds some 300,000 clones; approximately 85% were observed only once. The biggest ten clones account for around 1% of the sample. Sequenced input: PBMCs or T cells enriched from blood (not recorded which). These receptors all stem from a woman aged 30 to 39 who had recovered from COVID-19.

V usage is TRBV4-3 and J usage is TRBJ1-3; D might be TRBD1 (6 bases). Germline CDR1 LGHNA, CDR2 YSLEER. The CDR3 is 16 amino acids. V dropped 0 bases and J dropped 1 base, with 10 bases sitting between them. The CDR3 DNA follows: TGCGCCAGCAGCCAAGAATGGGGGCTGTCTGGAAACACCATATATTTT. This encodes CASSQEWGLSGNTIYF.

The chain couples TRBV30 to TRBJ2-7; 11 positions agree with TRBD2. The CDR3 runs 15 residues. Trimming at V came to 2 bases and at J to 3 bases, leaving 6 bases not matched to a gene. In germline, CDR1 is GTSNPN, CDR2 SVGIG (reference sequence). CDR3 loop: CAWSRTSGRIYEQYF. DNA of the CDR3: TGTGCCTGGAGTCGTACTAGCGGGAGAATCTACGAGCAGTACTTC.

The V call is TRBV28, the J call TRBJ2-1, with D maybe TRBD2 (5 bases). The CDR3 sequence is 15 residues long. In germline, CDR1 is MDHEN, CDR2 SYDVKM. The germline V and J ends were trimmed by 5 bases and 3 bases, with 14 bases remaining between them. The CDR3 reads CASSDSGILYNEQFF. CDR3 DNA: TGTGCCAGCAGTGACTCCGGGATCCTCTACAATGAGCAGTTCTTC.

The genes are TRBV18 and TRBJ1-5, with a possible D match to TRBD1 (6 bases). Deletions cut 2 bases from V and 3 bases from J, with 11 bases between. Germline V gene lookup returns CDR1 KGHSH and CDR2 LQKENI. There are 15 residues in the CDR3. DNA of the CDR3: TGTGCCAGCTCACCATCAACAGGGAACAATCAGCCCCAGCATTTT. It codes for CASSPSTGNNQPQHF.

This clone was detected only a few times. The chain recombines TRBV7-9 with TRBJ1-2; D may be TRBD1 (6 bases). Trimming took 5 bases from V and 0 from J, leaving 13 bases between them. Germline CDR1 and CDR2: SEHNR and FQNEAQ (reference sequence). CDR3 size: 15 residues. The DNA for the CDR3 is TGTGCCAGCAGCCCCTGGACAGACGCTAACTATGGCTACACCTTC. Translation: CASSPWTDANYGYTF.

The chain has TRBV18 and TRBJ1-4; a possible D gene is TRBD1 (5 bases). V was pared by 6 bases and J by 7 bases, with 12 bases between. Germline V gene data show CDR1 as KGHSH and CDR2 as LQKENI. This CDR3 region has 13 residues. Here the CDR3 reads CASSQEGSEKLFF. CDR3 nucleotides: TGTGCCAGCTCCCAGGAGGGGAGTGAAAAACTGTTTTTT.

This clone was seen a handful of times. V usage is TRBV28 and J usage is TRBJ2-5; 10 bases are a match to TRBD1. The germline gives CDR1 MDHEN, CDR2 SYDVKM. The CDR3 consists of 16 residues. V shed 3 bases and J 5 bases; nucleotides not matched to a gene: 9. CDR3 DNA sequence: TGTGCCAGCAGTTTGAGGGGGACAGGGGCAAGGGAGACCCAGTACTTC. Residues: CASSLRGTGARETQYF.

The chain is built from TRBV27 and TRBJ2-7; TRBD2 matches at 10 bases. From germline, CDR1 is MNHEY and CDR2 SMNVEV (reference sequence). The J segment lost 3 bases and the V segment lost 8 bases, leaving 7 bases of the junction unmatched. This CDR3 region has 14 residues. CDR3 DNA: TGTGCCAGCTGCCCGGGACTAGCGCGCTACGAGCAGTACTTC. The encoded protein is CASCPGLARYEQYF.

This clone was seen just once. The chain combines TRBV18 with TRBJ2-4, with 10 bases that match TRBD1. Germline values: CDR1 KGHSH, CDR2 LQKENI. V dropped 4 bases and J dropped 6; count of bases not matched to a gene: 9. The CDR3 is 16 amino acids. The CDR3 DNA is TGTGCCAGCTCACTCGATGGACAGGGGGTTCCAAACATTCAGTACTTC. It yields the protein CASSLDGQGVPNIQYF.

The V and J genes are TRBV11-3 and TRBJ1-3; TRBD1 is a possible D gene (5 bases). This CDR3 comprises 15 residues. V lost 3 bases, J lost 3 bases, and 12 bases lay in between. The germline V gene has CDR1 SGHNT and CDR2 YENEEA. In nucleotides, the CDR3 is TGTGCCAGCAGCTTCTTCACAGGAGATGGAAACACCATATATTTT. Translated: CASSFFTGDGNTIYF.

This chain joins TRBV19 and TRBJ1-2; D is possibly TRBD1 (6 bases). The CDR3 extends over 15 amino acids. Per the germline V gene, CDR1 is LNHDA and CDR2 is SQIVND (reference sequence). V shed 1 base and J shed 8 bases, with 17 bases lying between them. The DNA of the CDR3 is TGTGCCAGTAGTATAGGCGGCTGGGGGCCCTCGGGCTACACCTTC. Protein sequence: CASSIGGWGPSGYTF.

CDR3 DNA: TGTGCCAGCAGTTTATACGAGATCGGGGAGCTGTTTTTT. Protein sequence: CASSLYEIGELFF. The chain combines TRBV28 with TRBJ2-2; no clear D gene. Per germline, CDR1 MDHEN and CDR2 SYDVKM. Trimming left V 1 base short and J 7 bases short, with 7 bases between. This CDR3 comprises 13 residues.

The chain carries TRBV6-2 or TRBV6-3 and TRBJ2-1; 10 bases are shared with TRBD2. CDR3 size: 17 residues. V was clipped by 4 bases and J by 8 bases; unmatched bases: 14. Germline lookup yields CDR1 MNHEY and CDR2 SVGEGT. CDR3 DNA: TGTGCCAGCAGTTTCGGGGTTTCAGCGGGAGGGTCGGATGAGCAGTTCTTC. Its translation: CASSFGVSAGGSDEQFF.

The chain links TRBV9 to TRBJ2-7; 9 nucleotides match TRBD1. V gave up 1 base and J gave up 3 bases; unmatched junction bases: 8. Germline V gene lookup returns CDR1 SGDLS and CDR2 YYNGEE. This CDR3 is built from 16 residues. The CDR3 DNA is TGTGCCAGCAGCGTAAGCCACGGGACAGGGAACTACGAGCAGTACTTC. It specifies CASSVSHGTGNYEQYF.

The genes are TRBV27 and TRBJ2-3, with D unclear. Germline lookup yields CDR1 MNHEY and CDR2 SMNVEV (reference sequence). V was trimmed by 3 bases and J by 1 base, leaving 5 bases between them. The CDR3 spans 13 residues. CDR3 in DNA: TGTGCCAGCAGTTTGGGCCGCACAGATACGCAGTATTTT. Encoded protein: CASSLGRTDTQYF.

V is TRBV28 and J is TRBJ1-2; D ambiguous. Germline V gene lookup returns CDR1 MDHEN and CDR2 SYDVKM. V was shortened by 3 bases and J by 7 bases, with 12 bases between the two germline ends. The CDR3 runs to 13 residues. CDR3 nucleotides: TGTGCCAGCAGTTTGTCCCCCGCGAGTGGCTACACCTTC. Protein: CASSLSPASGYTF.

In nucleotides, the CDR3 is TGTGCCAGCAGCTTTGAGGTCACACCGCGAATGGGTCACAATGAGCAGTTCTTC. Protein sequence: CASSFEVTPRMGHNEQFF. This chain connects TRBV5-4 to TRBJ2-1; D remains unclear. Trimming left V 2 bases short and J 5 bases short, with 23 bases between. The length of the CDR3 is 18 residues. The germline CDR1 and CDR2 sequences are SGHNT and YYREEE (reference sequence). Filled out from reference TRBV5-4 and TRBJ2-1, the complete variable domain reads ETGVTQSPTHLIKTRGQQVTLRCSSQSGHNTVSWYQQALGQGPQFIFQYYREEENGRGNFPPRFSGLQFPNYSSELNVNALELDDSALYLCASSFEVTPRMGHNEQFFGPGTRLTVL.

This clone was counted a few times. V gene TRBV2 combines with J gene TRBJ1-5; D is unresolved. The CDR3 length is 13 residues. V was shortened by 7 bases and J by 5 bases, with 12 bases between the two germline ends. Germline CDR1 reads SNHLY; CDR2 reads FYNNEI. The CDR3 DNA sequence: TGTGCCAGCATGAAGAGGCCCGATCAGCCCCAGCATTTT. Encoded protein: CASMKRPDQPQHF.